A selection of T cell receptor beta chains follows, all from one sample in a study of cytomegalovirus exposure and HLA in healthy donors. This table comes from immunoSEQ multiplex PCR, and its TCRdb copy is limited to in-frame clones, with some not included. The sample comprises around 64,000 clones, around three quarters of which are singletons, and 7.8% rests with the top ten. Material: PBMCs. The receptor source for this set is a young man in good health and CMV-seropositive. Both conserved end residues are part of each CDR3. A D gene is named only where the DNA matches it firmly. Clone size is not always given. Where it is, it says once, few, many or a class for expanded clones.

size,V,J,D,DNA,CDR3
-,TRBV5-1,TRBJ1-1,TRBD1,TGCGCCAGCAGCCCGACAGGGGGGAACACTGAAGCTTTCTTT,CASSPTGGNTEAFF
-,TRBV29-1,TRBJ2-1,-,TGCAGCGTTGAGACAGCTAATGAGCAGTTCTTC,CSVETANEQFF
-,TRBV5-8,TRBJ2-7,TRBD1,TGTGCCAGCAGCAGGCAGGGGGACGAGCAGTACTTC,CASSRQGDEQYF
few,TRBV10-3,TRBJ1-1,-,TGTGCCATCAGTGGTAACAGGGTCGCTGAAGCTTTCTTT,CAISGNRVAEAFF
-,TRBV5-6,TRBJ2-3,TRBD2,TGTGCCAGCAGCTTTCGGGGGGGCCCGGATACGCAGTATTTT,CASSFRGGPDTQYF
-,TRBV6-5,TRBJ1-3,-,TGTGCCAGCAGCCGCTCAGGATTTGGAAACACCATATATTTT,CASSRSGFGNTIYF
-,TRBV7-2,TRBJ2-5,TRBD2,TGTGCCAGCAGCTTACGGACTAGCGGTCTCCAAGAGACCCAGTACTTC,CASSLRTSGLQETQYF
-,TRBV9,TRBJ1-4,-,TGTGCCAGCAGCGTAAGGGCGCAGGGTAATGAAAAACTGTTTTTT,CASSVRAQGNEKLFF
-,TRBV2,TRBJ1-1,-,TGTGCCAGCACCCAGGGATGGGTGAACACTGAAGCTTTCTTT,CASTQGWVNTEAFF
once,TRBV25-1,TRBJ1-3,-,TGTGCCAGCAGTGCTGTAAACACCATATATTTT,CASSAVNTIYF
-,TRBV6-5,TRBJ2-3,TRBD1,TGTGCCAGCACCAGGGACAGGGAAACAGATACGCAGTATTTT,CASTRDRETDTQYF
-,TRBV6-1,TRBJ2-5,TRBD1,TGTGCCAGCAGCGTAGGAGGACAGGTCGGGACCCAGTACTTC,CASSVGGQVGTQYF
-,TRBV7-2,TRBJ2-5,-,TGTGCCAGCAGCATAGAGGCCACAGGTTTGGGAGAGACCCAGTACTTC,CASSIEATGLGETQYF
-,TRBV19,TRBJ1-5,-,TGTGCCAGTAGTATCAGGGGCCAGCCCCAGCATTTT,CASSIRGQPQHF
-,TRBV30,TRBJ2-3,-,TGTGCCTGGATCTCCGCCGGGCTAGCGACCTTAAATACGCAGTATTTT,CAWISAGLATLNTQYF
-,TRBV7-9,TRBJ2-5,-,TGTGCCAGCAGCCGCTTTGCGGAAGAGACCCAGTACTTC,CASSRFAEETQYF
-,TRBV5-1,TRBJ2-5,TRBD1,TGCGCCAGCAGCTTGGGAGGACAGGGGGAGACCCAGTACTTC,CASSLGGQGETQYF
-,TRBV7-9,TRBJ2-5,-,TGTGCCAGCAGCTTAGGTGGGAGTCAAGAGACCCAGTACTTC,CASSLGGSQETQYF
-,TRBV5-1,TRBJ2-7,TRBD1,TGCGCCAGCAGACCGGAGGACAGGCCGAGCTCCTACGAGCAGTACTTC,CASRPEDRPSSYEQYF
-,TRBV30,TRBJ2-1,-,TGTGCCTGGACCTCGACTGGCGGAGTTTACAATGAGCAGTTCTTC,CAWTSTGGVYNEQFF
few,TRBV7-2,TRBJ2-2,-,TGTGCCAGCAGCGGCCCAGCGAACACCGGGGAGCTGTTTTTT,CASSGPANTGELFF
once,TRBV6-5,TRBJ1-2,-,TGTGCCAGCAGGCCCCCCGGGGGAGGACAAGGCTACACCTTC,CASRPPGGGQGYTF
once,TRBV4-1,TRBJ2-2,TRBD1,TGCGCCAGCAGCCACCCGGGACAGGGGTATACCGGGGAGCTGTTTTTT,CASSHPGQGYTGELFF
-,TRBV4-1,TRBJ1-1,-,TGCGCCAGCAGCCATCCGGGGAACACTGAAGCTTTCTTT,CASSHPGNTEAFF